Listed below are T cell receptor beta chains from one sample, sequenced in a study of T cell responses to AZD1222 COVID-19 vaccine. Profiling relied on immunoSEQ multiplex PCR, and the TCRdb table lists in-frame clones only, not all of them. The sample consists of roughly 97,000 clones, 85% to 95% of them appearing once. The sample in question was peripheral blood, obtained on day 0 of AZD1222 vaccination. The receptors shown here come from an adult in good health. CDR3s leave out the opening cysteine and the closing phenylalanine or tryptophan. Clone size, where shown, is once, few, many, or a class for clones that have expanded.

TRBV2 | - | ASSETTGRTNEKLF
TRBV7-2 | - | ASSLVGGFGNTIY
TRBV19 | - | ASSTGTMPQH
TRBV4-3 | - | ASSQVGQGVTETQY
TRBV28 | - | ASSFGFVRSEQF
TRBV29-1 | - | SAPGTGSTEAF
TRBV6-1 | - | ASSEAWELF
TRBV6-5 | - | ASRERDYYGELF
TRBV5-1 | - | ASSIYSETQY
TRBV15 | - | ATSRVGRAGANVLT
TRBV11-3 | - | ASSLIGSSGALD
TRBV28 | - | ASSLRTVFNSPLH
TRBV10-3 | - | AIGNIAINEQF
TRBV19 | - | ASSSIRNIQY
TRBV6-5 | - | ASTLGGRNYEQY
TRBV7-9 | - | ASSPTGTGASGKY
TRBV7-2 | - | ASSLAPWVYGYT
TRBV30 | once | ACTTRDTNTEAF
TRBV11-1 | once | ASRLGLAGEDTQY
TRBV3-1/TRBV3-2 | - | ASSQEGTRYNSPLH
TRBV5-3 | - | ARSQPGQGTLVDEKLF
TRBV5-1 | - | ASSWTATNEKLF
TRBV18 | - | ASSIQGGGTEAF
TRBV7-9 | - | ATAGQVAGYT
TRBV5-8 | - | ASSLARVSARYNEQF
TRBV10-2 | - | ASSESDGGPQY
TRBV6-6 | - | AGRTSGNTIY
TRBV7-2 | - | ASSLLGTPTDTQY
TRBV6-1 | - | ASSEAEGAADEQY
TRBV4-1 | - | ASSQVAVNEQF
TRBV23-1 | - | ASSRGQGRWGTDTQY
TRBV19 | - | ASSIYPTPYEQY
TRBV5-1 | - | ASSGEGLLYGYT
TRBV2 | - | ASSESQGRGEKLF
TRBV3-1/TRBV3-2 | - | ASSQDGGSPLSGTDTQY
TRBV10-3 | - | AISESWGVSGNTIY
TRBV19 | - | ASSIIGGTGELF
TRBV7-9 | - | ASSSGQTYYEQY
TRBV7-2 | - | ASSFKTGNSYEQY
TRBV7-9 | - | ASSLGRGLYNSPLH
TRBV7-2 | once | ASSFLFRETQY
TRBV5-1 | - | ASSPTGLNQPQH
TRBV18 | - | ASSYLPGQPYEQY
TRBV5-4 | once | ASSQGQGYSPLH
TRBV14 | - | ASSQGGFGETQY
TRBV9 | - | ASRRSPGRVHGYT
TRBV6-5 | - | ASTLQGGYEQY
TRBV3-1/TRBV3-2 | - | ASSPTSGNTQY
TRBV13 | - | ASTLPNTGELF
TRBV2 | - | ASTRADSANTGELF
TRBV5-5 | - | ASSPGWGVEKLF